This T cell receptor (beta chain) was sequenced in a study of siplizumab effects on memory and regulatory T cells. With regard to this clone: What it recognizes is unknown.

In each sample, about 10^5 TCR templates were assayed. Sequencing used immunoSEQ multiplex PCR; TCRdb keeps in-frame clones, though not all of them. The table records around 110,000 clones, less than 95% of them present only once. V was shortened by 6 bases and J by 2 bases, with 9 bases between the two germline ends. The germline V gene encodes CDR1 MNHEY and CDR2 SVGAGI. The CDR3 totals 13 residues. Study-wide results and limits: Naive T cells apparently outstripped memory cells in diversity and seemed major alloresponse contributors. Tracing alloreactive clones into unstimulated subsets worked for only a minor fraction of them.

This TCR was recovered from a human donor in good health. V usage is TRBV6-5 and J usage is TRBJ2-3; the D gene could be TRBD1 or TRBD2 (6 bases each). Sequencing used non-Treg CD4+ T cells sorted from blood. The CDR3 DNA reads TGTGCCAGCAGGAGGGGGGCCACAGATACGCAGTATTTT. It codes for CASRRGATDTQYF.